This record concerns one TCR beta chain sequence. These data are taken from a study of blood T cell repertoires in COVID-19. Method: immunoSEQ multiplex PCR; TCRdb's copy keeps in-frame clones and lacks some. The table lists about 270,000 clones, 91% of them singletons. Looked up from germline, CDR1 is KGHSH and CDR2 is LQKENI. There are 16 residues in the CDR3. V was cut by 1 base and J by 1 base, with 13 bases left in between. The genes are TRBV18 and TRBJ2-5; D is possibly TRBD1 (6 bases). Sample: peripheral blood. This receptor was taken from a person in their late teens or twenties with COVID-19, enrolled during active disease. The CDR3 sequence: CASSPRGVGAQETQYF. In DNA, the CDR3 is TGTGCCAGCTCACCACGCGGTGTGGGGGCCCAAGAGACCCAGTACTTC.